This passage covers 4 T cell receptor beta chains from one sample sequenced in a study of metastatic and nonmetastatic thyroid tumors. TCRdb called clones again from the PCR reads with MiXCR. This table holds about 16,000 clones, around 22% found once. No patient received treatment before thyroid surgery. Sequenced material: adjacent normal tissue. These receptors were collected from a female donor with papillary thyroid cancer or a benign thyroid nodule (not recorded which). Some clones in this sample may be carry-over from other donors' samples.

Only a few counts were recorded for this clone. The rearrangement links TRBV6-6 to TRBJ2-3, with a weak D call TRBD2 (5 bases). The length of the CDR3 is 17 residues. V dropped 8 bases and J dropped 0 bases, with 21 bases sitting between them. Germline V CDR1 and CDR2: MNHNY, SVGAGI (reference sequence). The CDR3 region is CASSQRSYPTSTDTQYF. CDR3 DNA: TGTGCCAGCTCCCAGCGGAGCTACCCCACTAGCACAGATACGCAGTATTTT.

This clone showed up just a few times. This chain uses TRBV6-1 with TRBJ2-7; 9 bases map to TRBD2. Trimming removed 7 bases from V and 2 bases from J; junction bases left unmatched: 12. The germline gives CDR1 MNHNS, CDR2 SASEGT. This CDR3 is built from 16 residues. The CDR3 loop reads CASILSRGGGAYEQYF. CDR3 DNA sequence: TGTGCCAGCATTCTTTCTAGGGGCGGGGGGGCCTACGAGCAGTACTTC.

J is TRBJ1-1 and V is TRBV18; tentatively, D is TRBD1 (5 bases). The V end was cut by 5 bases, the J end by 5 bases, with 18 bases between. This CDR3 region has 15 residues. From germline, CDR1 is KGHSH and CDR2 LQKENI. CDR3 nucleotides: TGTGCCAGCTCATCGACAGCGGGAGAGGGGACTGAAGCTTTCTTT. It yields the protein CASSSTAGEGTEAFF.

The chain carries TRBV20-1 and TRBJ1-2; 8 bases are shared with TRBD1. The V gene end was trimmed by 4 bases and the J gene end by 2 bases; junction bases not matched to a gene: 6. The CDR3 is made up of 14 amino acids. Germline assignment: CDR1 DFQATT and CDR2 SNEGSKA (reference sequence). The CDR3 DNA sequence: TGCAGTGCTACAGACCGGGACAGGAACTATGGCTACACCTTC. This codes for CSATDRDRNYGYTF.